This TCR beta chain appears in the sequencing data of a study of monozygotic twins with inflammatory bowel disease. TCRdb re-called the 5' RACE reads; one entry per CDR3 protein, DNA not given. The table lists around 380,000 distinct CDR3 sequences. CDR1 and CDR2 (germline): LGHDT, YNNKEL (reference sequence). This CDR3 region has 14 residues. The sample was blood. This chain joins TRBV3-1 and TRBJ1-1; TCRdb returns TRBD1, unconfirmable since there is no DNA. The receptor's source is a human donor with ulcerative colitis or Crohn's disease, or a healthy co-twin of an affected twin (not recorded which). The CDR3 protein is CASSQDMGRTEAFF. The full variable domain, in which reference TRBV3-1 and TRBJ1-1 provide the parts outside the CDR3, is DTAVSQTPKYLVTQMGNDKSIKCEQNLGHDTMYWYKQDSKKFLKIMFSYNNKELIINETVPNRFSPKSPDKAHLNLHINSLELGDSAVYFCASSQDMGRTEAFFGQGTRLTVV.